This TCR beta chain was captured in a study of CD4+ T cells in melanoma. Study results and limitations: CD8+ T cell, macrophage and B cell function reportedly correlated with neoantigen-specific CD4+ T cells.

Data came from immunoSEQ multiplex PCR; TCRdb stores just in-frame clones and leaves some out. This table holds about 9,900 clones, 69% found once. V dropped 3 bases and J dropped 6 bases, with 15 bases sitting between them. Germline V lookup: CDR1 LNHDA, CDR2 SQIVND (reference sequence). The CDR3 runs 15 residues. Points on this clone: Its matching antigen is unknown.

The chain has TRBV19 and TRBJ2-1; D might be TRBD1 (6 bases). The receptor was isolated from a human donor with melanoma. Sequenced input: peripheral blood. The CDR3 region has the DNA TGTGCCAGTAGTATCCAGGGGCAGGTTGGCAATGAGCAGTTCTTC. Translating it yields CASSIQGQVGNEQFF.